This TCR beta chain was documented in a study of breast tumors, draining lymph nodes, adjacent tissues. Samples came from axillary lymph nodes draining the breast cancer. TCRdb re-called the multiplex PCR reads through MiXCR, storing one row per CDR3 protein. The data contain 250,000 or so distinct CDR3 sequences, roughly 31% of them singletons. V lost 2 bases to trimming and J lost 4 bases; unmatched junction nucleotides: 12. The CDR3 is 18 residues long. CDR1 MNHEY and CDR2 SMNVEV come from the germline V gene (reference sequence). Sample: axillary lymph node tissue. The receptor comes from a female donor with breast cancer. Some clones in this sample may be carry-over from other donors' samples. V gene TRBV27 combines with J gene TRBJ2-2, with 8 bases lining up with TRBD1. CDR3 sequence: CASSLGSLGGQATGELFF. The CDR3 DNA follows: TGTGCCAGCAGTTTAGGATCGTTAGGGGGACAGGCCACCGGGGAGCTGTTTTTT.